A single sample is the source of the 7 T cell receptor beta chains below, sequenced in a study of CD8 T cells in ankylosing spondylitis. MiXCR, run by TCRdb on the 5' RACE reads, gives a single entry per CDR3 protein. The table shows around 340,000 distinct CDR3 sequences, with over 12% occurring only once. Sequenced sample: blood, either unsorted or a sorted T cell fraction (not recorded which). The receptors shown here come from a male donor with ankylosing spondylitis or in good health (not recorded which).

This clonotype has just a few counts. The chain carries TRBV14 and TRBJ2-7; 9 bases are a match to TRBD1. The CDR3 covers 16 residues. V lost 5 bases and J lost 4; bases outside the gene matches: 12. Germline CDR1 is SGHDN and CDR2 is FVKESK. CDR3 DNA sequence: TGTGCCAGCAGCGTACAGGACAGGGGTTTGGTATACGAGCAGTACTTC. Translated, it gives CASSVQDRGLVYEQYF.

This clonotype appeared a few times. The genes are TRBV6-1 and TRBJ2-2, with D uncertain. This CDR3 has 15 amino acids. V was trimmed by 2 bases and J by 0 bases, leaving 7 bases between them. Germline V gene sequence: CDR1 MNHNS, CDR2 SASEGT. DNA for the CDR3: TGTGCCAGCAGTGAAATTGGGTCGAACACCGGGGAGCTGTTTTTT. As protein: CASSEIGSNTGELFF.

The V and J genes are TRBV4-1 and TRBJ2-2, with D tentatively TRBD1 (6 bases). V lost 1 base and J 5 bases, leaving 11 bases between the germline ends. The CDR3 has 15 residues. Germline V gene data show CDR1 as MGHRA and CDR2 as YSYEKL. The CDR3 here is CASSQVQGRTGELFF. As DNA, the CDR3 is TGCGCCAGCAGCCAAGTCCAGGGGAGAACCGGGGAGCTGTTTTTT.

This clonotype was seen repeatedly, ten times or more. The chain recombines TRBV5-1 with TRBJ1-1; 9 bases are shared with TRBD1. CDR3 length: 14 amino acids. V shed 4 bases and J 7 bases; nucleotides not matched to a gene: 8. Germline V gives CDR1 SGHRS, CDR2 YFSETQ. This CDR3 is CASSADRGEGEAFF. For the CDR3, the DNA is TGCGCCAGCAGCGCGGACAGGGGAGAAGGTGAAGCTTTCTTT.

The J gene is TRBJ1-1, the V gene TRBV14; D is possibly TRBD1 (5 bases). The CDR3 extends over 11 amino acids. CDR1 is SGHDN, CDR2 FVKESK, per germline. V was clipped by 1 base and J by 11 bases, with 8 bases between them. CDR3 DNA: TGTGCCAGCAGCCAAGTTGGGGGGGCTTTCTTT. Residues: CASSQVGGAFF.

This clonotype was found a few times. V gene TRBV6-1 combines with J gene TRBJ2-7, with 9 positions matching TRBD1. The CDR3 extends over 13 amino acids. Germline values: CDR1 MNHNS, CDR2 SASEGT. The ends lost 7 bases at V and 2 bases at J; junction bases unmatched: 3. The CDR3: CASIRTGAYEQYF. The CDR3 DNA is TGTGCCAGCATTCGGACAGGGGCCTACGAGCAGTACTTC.

CDR3 DNA: TGTGCCAGCAGTAGGGGAACACAAGCTCAAGAGACCCAGTACTTC. It yields the protein CASSRGTQAQETQYF. J is TRBJ2-5 and V is TRBV27, with a weak D call TRBD1 (5 bases). The CDR3 length is 15 residues. V lost 5 bases and J 2 bases, leaving 15 bases between the germline ends. From germline, CDR1 is MNHEY and CDR2 SMNVEV (reference sequence).